A selection of T cell receptor beta chains follows, all from one sample in a study of T-cell reconstitution after alpha-beta-depleted transplantation in children. TCRdb processed the PCR reads anew with MiXCR; each CDR3 protein has one entry. The sample lists about 580,000 distinct CDR3 sequences, under 30% occurring once. Sequenced material: PBMCs, mostly from graft donor cells, taken 360 days after TCRalphabeta/CD19-depleted stem cell transplant. The receptor source for this set is a boy less than two years old who had a stem cell transplant for acute myeloid leukemia, so the T cells may come from the graft donor. Each CDR3 is given with its conserved first and last residue. The D gene is left open where the match is weak. Clone sizes are given selectively: once, few, many, or a class where the clone is expanded.

>NA|TRBV29-1|TRBJ2-5|many
CSVVVPGKQETQYF
TGCAGCGTTGTGGTCCCGGGAAAACAAGAGACCCAGTACTTC
>TRBD1|TRBV10-2|TRBJ2-7|few
CASSGQGVGEQYF
TGCGCCAGCAGTGGACAGGGGGTAGGCGAGCAGTACTTC
>TRBD1|TRBV12-3/TRBV12-4|TRBJ1-2|few
CASSPTGGHYGYTF
TGTGCCAGCAGCCCTACAGGGGGCCACTATGGCTACACCTTC
>TRBD1|TRBV5-1|TRBJ2-5|NA
CASSPRDSETQETQYF
TGCGCCAGCAGCCCCCGGGACAGTGAAACCCAAGAGACCCAGTACTTC
>NA|TRBV5-1|TRBJ1-3|NA
CASSLGGSANTIYF
TGCGCCAGCAGCCTAGGGGGTTCAGCAAACACCATATATTTT
>NA|TRBV6-1|TRBJ2-1|NA
CASRRGTGAYNEQFF
TGTGCCAGCAGACGCGGGACGGGGGCCTACAATGAGCAGTTCTTC
>TRBD2|TRBV28|TRBJ2-1|many
CASSPTSGGRYNEQFF
TGTGCCAGCAGTCCTACTAGCGGGGGCCGTTACAATGAGCAGTTCTTC
>NA|TRBV10-3|TRBJ2-2|NA
CAISGGVDTGELFF
TGTGCCATCAGCGGGGGCGTCGACACCGGGGAGCTGTTTTTT
>NA|TRBV13|TRBJ2-5|NA
CASSFGDEETQYF
TGTGCCAGCAGCTTCGGAGATGAGGAGACCCAGTACTTC
>NA|TRBV6-5|TRBJ2-1|few
CASSYSGGGVSYNEQFF
TGTGCCAGCAGTTACTCGGGGGGGGGCGTTTCCTACAATGAGCAGTTCTTC
>TRBD1|TRBV18|TRBJ2-1|NA
CASSPLQGALNNEQFF
TGTGCCAGCTCACCACTACAGGGGGCGCTGAACAATGAGCAGTTCTTC
>TRBD1|TRBV12-3/TRBV12-4|TRBJ2-1|NA
CASSSDRGVEFF
TGTGCCAGCAGTTCCGACAGGGGCGTTGAGTTCTTC
>NA|TRBV20-1|TRBJ1-5|many
CSAREWLSGNQPQHF
TGCAGTGCTAGAGAATGGCTGTCGGGCAATCAGCCCCAGCATTTT
>NA|TRBV12-3/TRBV12-4|TRBJ1-2|many
CASSTTGLARANYGYTF
TGTGCCAGCAGCACCACAGGCCTAGCTCGGGCTAACTATGGCTACACCTTC
>NA|TRBV7-2|TRBJ1-1|NA
CASSFRMTEAFF
TGTGCCAGCAGCTTCAGGATGACTGAAGCTTTCTTT
>TRBD1|TRBV28|TRBJ2-1|many
CASRGGFSYNEQFF
TGTGCCAGCAGAGGGGGCTTCTCCTACAATGAGCAGTTCTTC
>NA|TRBV6-5|TRBJ2-5|few
CASKPTGETQYF
TGTGCCAGCAAGCCTACAGGGGAGACCCAGTACTTC
>NA|TRBV20-1|TRBJ1-3|few
CSASTGISGNTIYF
TGCAGTGCTAGTACCGGTATCTCTGGAAACACCATATATTTT
>NA|TRBV7-9|TRBJ2-1|NA
CASSPTGSLGNEQFF
TGTGCCAGCAGCCCCACAGGGTCCTTGGGCAATGAGCAGTTCTTC
>TRBD1|TRBV5-1|TRBJ1-5|many
CASSLDRDRGQSNQPQHF
TGCGCCAGCAGCTTGGACCGGGACAGGGGCCAAAGCAATCAGCCCCAGCATTTT
>TRBD2|TRBV20-1|TRBJ2-1|NA
CSAPPLAGVRNEQFF
TGCAGTGCGCCCCCCCTAGCGGGGGTAAGGAATGAGCAGTTCTTC
>NA|TRBV19|TRBJ2-2|many
CASSDTGPSPTGELFF
TGTGCCAGTAGCGACACGGGCCCATCACCAACCGGGGAGCTGTTTTTT
>NA|TRBV7-2|TRBJ2-1|few
CASSSKGPGPAYNEQFF
TGTGCCAGCAGCAGCAAGGGCCCGGGCCCGGCCTACAATGAGCAGTTCTTC
>TRBD1|TRBV27|TRBJ2-3|NA
CASSLLRTGISTDTQYF
TGTGCCAGCAGTTTGTTACGGACAGGAATCAGCACAGATACGCAGTATTTT
>TRBD2|TRBV12-3/TRBV12-4|TRBJ2-3|NA
CASRNFGGGPGTDTQYF
TGTGCCAGCAGGAATTTTGGCGGGGGGCCGGGCACAGATACGCAGTATTTT
>TRBD2|TRBV6-5|TRBJ2-3|many
CASSYSNGGVTDTQYF
TGTGCCAGCAGTTACTCGAACGGGGGGGTCACAGATACGCAGTATTTT
>NA|TRBV12-3/TRBV12-4|TRBJ2-5|many
CASSLNRKETQYF
TGTGCCAGCAGTTTGAACAGAAAAGAGACCCAGTACTTC
>TRBD1|TRBV20-1|TRBJ1-5|NA
CSARKPGQGPNQPQHF
TGCAGTGCTAGGAAGCCGGGACAGGGGCCCAATCAGCCCCAGCATTTT
>NA|TRBV9|TRBJ2-1|NA
CASSVLTASYNEQFF
TGTGCCAGCAGCGTATTAACCGCCTCCTACAATGAGCAGTTCTTC
>NA|TRBV12-3/TRBV12-4|TRBJ1-1|many
CASSRTAFEAFF
TGTGCCAGCAGTAGGACAGCCTTCGAAGCTTTCTTT
>NA|TRBV20-1|TRBJ2-5|many
CSVKDGQETQYF
TGCAGTGTGAAGGACGGTCAAGAGACCCAGTACTTC
>NA|TRBV12-3/TRBV12-4|TRBJ2-5|few
CASSLDQGTQYF
TGTGCCAGCAGTTTAGATCAGGGGACCCAGTACTTC
>NA|TRBV7-7|TRBJ2-2|NA
CASSPPLEGLTAGELFF
TGTGCCAGCAGCCCCCCCCTCGAGGGATTGACTGCCGGGGAGCTGTTTTTT
>NA|TRBV20-1|TRBJ2-2|NA
CSARAGTNLNTGELFF
TGCAGTGCTAGGGCCGGGACAAACTTGAACACCGGGGAGCTGTTTTTT
>TRBD2|TRBV20-1|TRBJ2-7|few
CSARTTSGATMYEQYF
TGCAGTGCTAGAACCACTAGCGGGGCTACTATGTACGAGCAGTACTTC
>TRBD2|TRBV5-1|TRBJ2-1|few
CASSLGLVAGEQFF
TGCGCCAGCAGCTTAGGACTAGTTGCTGGGGAGCAGTTCTTC
>NA|TRBV25-1|TRBJ2-1|many
CASISEYNEQFF
TGTGCCAGCATCTCGGAGTACAATGAGCAGTTCTTC
>NA|TRBV18|TRBJ2-1|many
CASSPDTSRGARFF
TGTGCCAGCTCCCCGGACACCTCAAGGGGAGCACGGTTCTTC
>NA|TRBV21-1|TRBJ1-1|many
CASRDPRQGLNTEAFF
TGTGCCAGCAGAGATCCGAGACAGGGTCTGAACACTGAAGCTTTCTTT
>NA|TRBV28|TRBJ2-5|NA
CASRRRQDHQETQYF
TGTGCCAGCAGGAGAAGACAGGATCACCAAGAGACCCAGTACTTC
>TRBD2|TRBV5-5|TRBJ2-1|few
CASSLASSGEYNEQFF
TGTGCCAGCAGCTTGGCCTCCAGCGGGGAGTACAATGAGCAGTTCTTC
>TRBD1|TRBV20-1|TRBJ1-4|NA
CSAGDRAPTNEKLFF
TGCAGTGCTGGAGACAGGGCCCCAACTAATGAAAAACTGTTTTTT
>NA|TRBV6-5|TRBJ1-2|many
CASSYGGWDYGYTF
TGTGCCAGCAGTTACGGGGGATGGGACTATGGCTACACCTTC